Presented here are 25 T cell receptor beta chains from one specimen sequenced in a study of control samples from healthy donors and cancer patients. The method was immunoSEQ multiplex PCR; TCRdb's version includes in-frame clones alone and lacks a portion of them. The table records 110,000 to 150,000 clones, about 85% of them present only once. The specimen was blood. These receptors came from a woman aged 25 to 45 in good health.

J is TRBJ2-7 and V is TRBV7-9; D call uncertain. V was shortened by 8 bases and J by 2 bases, with 13 bases between the two germline ends. The germline CDR1 and CDR2 sequences are SEHNR and FQNEAQ (reference sequence). The CDR3 runs 13 residues. The DNA for the CDR3 is TGTGCCAGCGGAAAACAGATCCCCTACGAGCAGTACTTC. This encodes CASGKQIPYEQYF.

The chain combines TRBV13 with TRBJ1-4; D ambiguous. The V end was cut by 2 bases, the J end by 3 bases, with 10 bases between. CDR3 length: 15 residues. Germline V gene sequence: CDR1 PRHDT, CDR2 FYEKMQ (reference sequence). The CDR3 region is CASSLSSTANEKLFF. CDR3 nucleotides: TGTGCCAGCAGCTTATCCTCTACCGCTAATGAAAAACTGTTTTTT.

This chain links TRBV15 with TRBJ1-3; D unresolved. Germline CDR1 and CDR2: LNHNV and YYDKDF (reference sequence). V shed 1 base and J shed 0 bases, with 4 bases lying between them. CDR3 length: 14 amino acids. The CDR3: CATSRGSSGNTIYF. CDR3 coding DNA: TGTGCCACCAGCAGAGGCAGCTCTGGAAACACCATATATTTT.

This chain joins TRBV6-6 and TRBJ1-3; TRBD1 aligns across 9 bases. The length of the CDR3 is 15 residues. The trim removed 2 bases at V and 4 bases at J, leaving 3 bases unmatched. The germline gives CDR1 MNHNY, CDR2 SVGAGI (reference sequence). CDR3 in amino acids: CASSYRQGGGNTIYF. CDR3 bases: TGTGCCAGCAGTTACCGACAGGGGGGCGGAAACACCATATATTTT.

The J gene is TRBJ2-5, the V gene TRBV30; tentative D call: TRBD2 (6 bases). The V gene's germline CDR1 is GTSNPN and CDR2 SVGIG (reference sequence). This CDR3 region has 12 residues. V gave up 5 bases and J gave up 4 bases, with 11 bases separating them. The CDR3 reads CAWPVEGETQYF. The CDR3 coding sequence is TGTGCCTGGCCGGTGGAGGGAGAGACCCAGTACTTC.

This clone was counted once. The rearrangement uses TRBV5-1 and TRBJ1-3; perhaps TRBD1 as D (5 bases). V dropped 4 bases and J dropped 0 bases, with 14 bases sitting between them. CDR1 is SGHRS and CDR2 is YFSETQ in the germline V gene. This CDR3 spans 16 amino acids. CDR3 nucleotide sequence: TGCGCCAGCAGCCTAAATGGGGCCTCCTCTGGAAACACCATATATTTT. Amino acid sequence: CASSLNGASSGNTIYF.

V and J are TRBV2 and TRBJ1-5; D call uncertain. V was clipped by 6 bases and J by 4 bases, with 13 bases between them. Germline V gives CDR1 SNHLY, CDR2 FYNNEI. This CDR3 contains 14 residues. In DNA form, the CDR3 reads TGTGCCAGCAGGCGACGGATTGGGAATCAGCCCCAGCATTTT. Translating it yields CASRRRIGNQPQHF.

This chain links TRBV5-3 with TRBJ2-7; 9 nucleotides align to TRBD2. TRBV5-3 is classed as an ORF, of uncertain function. The V segment lost 0 bases and the J segment 5 bases; nucleotides outside the gene matches: 21. This CDR3 region has 20 residues. CDR3 DNA sequence: TGTGCCAGAAGCTTGGAAGTCACTAGCGGGTCCCGGCCCTTAAACCACGAGCAGTACTTC. Residues: CARSLEVTSGSRPLNHEQYF.

V and J are TRBV12-3 or TRBV12-4 and TRBJ2-5, with a possible D match to TRBD1 (5 bases). The CDR3 has 13 residues. Trimming removed 7 bases at V and 4 bases at J, with 13 bases between. CDR3 nucleotides: TGTGCCAGCATCGACAGATTTTCAGAGACCCAGTACTTC. Protein product: CASIDRFSETQYF.

This clone was seen a single time. The chain has TRBV7-2 and TRBJ2-7; 9 bases align to TRBD2. The V gene end was trimmed by 5 bases and the J gene end by 1 base; junction bases not matched to a gene: 3. CDR1 is SGHTA and CDR2 is FQGNSA in the germline V gene. The CDR3 totals 14 residues. The CDR3 reads CASSRTSASYEQYF. The DNA for the CDR3 is TGTGCCAGCAGCCGGACTAGCGCGTCCTACGAGCAGTACTTC.

J is TRBJ2-2 and V is TRBV7-3; 8 bases align to TRBD1. J lost 1 base, V lost 4 bases, and 2 bases had no gene match. CDR3 size: 15 residues. Germline V gene sequence: CDR1 SGHTA, CDR2 FQGTGA. The CDR3 DNA reads as TGTGCCAGCAGCTCCACAGGGGGGAACACCGGGGAGCTGTTTTTT. Protein: CASSSTGGNTGELFF.

The rearrangement uses TRBV5-1 and TRBJ1-1; possible D gene TRBD1, 5 bases. The CDR3 runs to 14 residues. From germline, CDR1 is SGHRS and CDR2 YFSETQ. Trimming left V 8 bases short and J 1 base short, with 15 bases between. CDR3 in amino acids: CASGGGHPNTEAFF. The CDR3 coding sequence is TGCGCCAGTGGGGGAGGACACCCGAACACTGAAGCTTTCTTT.

The chain recombines TRBV19 with TRBJ1-2; no reliable D call. Trimming removed 3 bases at V and 11 bases at J, with 13 bases between. This CDR3 has 12 amino acids. Per the germline V gene, CDR1 is LNHDA and CDR2 is SQIVND (reference sequence). In DNA, the CDR3 is TGTGCCAGTAGTATTGAGGGTCTGGGTTACACCTTC. Translated, it gives CASSIEGLGYTF.

DNA for the CDR3: TGCGCCAGCAGCTTGGTTGGGGGACAGGCTCTGGGAAACACCATATATTTT. Translation: CASSLVGGQALGNTIYF. The chain employs TRBV5-1 and TRBJ1-3; 8 nucleotides match TRBD1. Germline CDR1 SGHRS, CDR2 YFSETQ. The junction had 9 bases not matched to a gene; V was cut back by 0 bases and J by 4 bases. The CDR3 extends over 17 amino acids.

J is TRBJ2-2 and V is TRBV19; D unclear. V lost 8 bases and J 2 bases, leaving 6 bases between the germline ends. Germline assignment: CDR1 LNHDA and CDR2 SQIVND (reference sequence). CDR3 size: 12 residues. CDR3 coding DNA: TGTGCCAGTTTGGGAAACACCGGGGAGCTGTTTTTT. This translates into CASLGNTGELFF.

The chain has TRBV27 and TRBJ2-1, with D possibly TRBD2 on 6 matching bases. The CDR3 consists of 17 residues. Germline V gene sequence: CDR1 MNHEY, CDR2 SMNVEV (reference sequence). Trimming cost V 6 bases and J 0 bases, with 18 bases left between them. The CDR3 loop reads CASSPRMTGLSYNEQFF. CDR3 bases: TGTGCCAGCAGCCCCAGGATGACGGGACTCTCCTACAATGAGCAGTTCTTC.

The chain combines TRBV19 with TRBJ1-1; D remains unclear. The CDR3 is made up of 12 amino acids. CDR1 and CDR2 from the germline V gene are LNHDA and SQIVND (reference sequence). Trimming took off 3 bases at V and 3 bases at J, with 5 bases between the two ends. The CDR3 DNA follows: TGTGCCAGTAGTATCCGGGACACTGAAGCTTTCTTT. It specifies CASSIRDTEAFF.

The chain couples TRBV30 to TRBJ2-1, with no clear D. The CDR3 has 13 amino acids. Per germline, CDR1 GTSNPN and CDR2 SVGIG (reference sequence). Trimming shortened V by 0 bases and J by 6 bases, and 9 bases separated the two germline ends. In DNA form, the CDR3 reads TGTGCCTGGAGTGTCACGCAGCGCAATGAGCAGTTCTTC. Residues: CAWSVTQRNEQFF.

The rearrangement links TRBV2 to TRBJ1-5; TRBD1 matches 9 bases. Germline CDR1 and CDR2: SNHLY and FYNNEI. The junction had 6 bases not matched to a gene; V was cut back by 7 bases and J by 2 bases. This CDR3 has 15 amino acids. DNA for the CDR3: TGTGCCAGCATGGGGACAGGGCGAGGCAATCAGCCCCAGCATTTT. Translated, it gives CASMGTGRGNQPQHF.

V usage is TRBV5-4 and J usage is TRBJ1-2; D is possibly TRBD1 (5 bases). CDR1 and CDR2 (germline): SGHNT, YYREEE (reference sequence). The CDR3 covers 16 residues. V lost 2 bases and J lost 1, with 15 bases in between. The CDR3 spells CASSFFPSTVNYGYTF. DNA for the CDR3: TGTGCCAGCAGCTTTTTCCCCTCGACAGTTAACTATGGCTACACCTTC.

The J gene is TRBJ1-5, the V gene TRBV30; the D gene is possibly TRBD1 (5 bases). Germline CDR1 GTSNPN, CDR2 SVGIG (reference sequence). The CDR3 is 13 residues long. The V and J ends lost 5 bases and 7 bases respectively, with 15 bases between them. CDR3 nucleotide sequence: TGTGCCTGGGCACCAGGGTCCAGGCAGCCCCAGCATTTT. Its protein product is CAWAPGSRQPQHF.

This clone was recorded a few times. The chain has TRBV21-1 and TRBJ2-5; no DNA check was done on the table's D call, TRBD2. TRBV21-1 is a pseudogene locus. CDR3 size: 17 residues. CDR3 nucleotides: TGTGCCAGCAGCAAAGGTGGGAAGAGCGGGAGAGGCGAGACCCAGTACTTC. It translates to CASSKGGKSGRGETQYF.

The genes are TRBV19 and TRBJ2-7; 7 positions match TRBD2. V lost 4 bases and J lost 4; bases outside the gene matches: 13. The CDR3 has 16 amino acids. Germline V gene data show CDR1 as LNHDA and CDR2 as SQIVND (reference sequence). The CDR3 bases are TGTGCCAGTAGTACCCCGGGGGGATCCAAACCATACGAGCAGTACTTC. Its translation: CASSTPGGSKPYEQYF.

The CDR3, as DNA: TGTGCCAGCAGCTTAGGAGGGACTGAAGAGACCCAGTACTTC. Translation gives CASSLGGTEETQYF. This chain connects TRBV7-2 to TRBJ2-5; the D gene is possibly TRBD2 (6 bases). The CDR3 consists of 14 residues. Germline lookup yields CDR1 SGHTA and CDR2 FQGNSA. V lost 1 base, J lost 3 bases, and 9 bases lay in between. The full variable domain, its missing parts supplied by reference TRBV7-2 and TRBJ2-5, is GAGVSQSPSNKVTEKGKDVELRCDPISGHTALYWYRQSLGQGLEFLIYFQGNSAPDKSGLPSDRFSAERTGGSVSTLTIQRTQQEDSAVYLCASSLGGTEETQYFGPGTRLLVL.

The chain links TRBV11-3 to TRBJ2-7; 13 bases agree with TRBD2. CDR1 and CDR2 (germline): SGHNT, YENEEA. V gave up 5 bases and J gave up 3 bases; unmatched junction bases: 7. The CDR3 loop spans 16 amino acids. In DNA form, the CDR3 reads TGTGCCAGCAGCAGGAAGGGACTAGCGGGAAACTACGAGCAGTACTTC. Protein product: CASSRKGLAGNYEQYF. The whole variable domain, remainder taken from reference TRBV11-3 and TRBJ2-7, is EAGVVQSPRYKIIEKKQPVAFWCNPISGHNTLYWYLQNLGQGPELLIRYENEEAVDDSQLPKDRFSAERLKGVDSTLKIQPAELGDSAVYLCASSRKGLAGNYEQYFGPGTRLTVT.